This T cell receptor beta chain derives from a study of blood T cell repertoires in COVID-19. Study as a whole: Spain, Italy and the United States supplied samples that represented acute and convalescent COVID-19. PBMCs, B-cell-depleted T cells, or T cells provided the cDNA or gDNA that made up the material.

The repertoire was sequenced with immunoSEQ multiplex PCR; TCRdb's copy has only in-frame clones and lacks some. Of approximately 94,000 clones in the sample, around 90% were seen once. CDR3 size: 16 residues. The germline V gene encodes CDR1 MRHNA and CDR2 SNTAGT. V was clipped by 4 bases and J by 2 bases, with 18 bases between them. The origin of this receptor is a woman of 80 years or more with active COVID-19. The sequenced sample consisted of peripheral blood. The chain uses TRBV6-4 and TRBJ2-7, with D tentatively TRBD2 (5 bases). The CDR3, as DNA: TGTGCCAGCAGTGCCCAAGACTACCGTGGCCCCTACGAGCAGTACTTC. This codes for CASSAQDYRGPYEQYF.